This T cell receptor (beta chain) came from a study of identifying expanded T cells in peripheral blood (dated by TCRdb to the late 2010s). Study-level background: Technical replicates were generated by sequencing separate aliquots of the same genomic DNA pool, with four replicates compared pairwise. Broader findings and caveats from the paper: In all healthy donors, the variance in clone template counts between samples taken roughly 14 days apart rose significantly as total template count increased. Between technical replicates the binomial model flagged roughly 1.2 differentially abundant clones, whereas over about 2 weeks the binomial model flagged about 16.4 and over four weeks approximately 18. The beta-binomial model significantly reduced the number of clones called differentially abundant and the false-positive rate across all healthy-donor time intervals. The authors expected that biological variance in healthy repertoires might rise further over much longer intervals, such as months to years.

TCRbeta CDR3 regions were profiled with the immunoSEQ Assay using bias-controlled multiplex PCR amplification of genomic DNA. As for how the authors treated the data: The absolute abundance of each unique TCRbeta CDR3 region was quantified after sequences were collapsed and filtered. Differential abundance was assessed using a binomial (Fisher-equivalent) model and a beta-binomial model in which time-dependent variance fitted from healthy donors was added. Clones with fewer than 5 combined templates were removed, and a clone was called differentially abundant if the clone's Benjamini-Hochberg FDR was below 0.01. In the beta-binomial model, variance was expressed as a function of the total template count across the two samples, in the form v = (b*log(k)+a)^2. Not all clones reach the TCRdb copy of this immuneACCESS table, which keeps in-frame sequences only. Checked studies attribute under half of the gap to unresolved V genes and leave the rest unexplained. V and J calls and clone size are copied from that table; D and trimming were computed from the DNA. Counted in this sample were tens of thousands of clones; over 75% of them appeared once. Around 2.8% of the sample is in the top ten clones.

V gives up 2 bases and J gives up 16 bases, and the segment between their germline ends measures 15 bases. For CDR1 and CDR2, the germline V gene lists MNHEY and SVGAGI. The CDR3 has 13 amino acids, counting the end cysteine and phenylalanine. Only the CDR3 region is kept as DNA, spanning 39 bases read in frame from base 1. No immune events such as infections were documented for the healthy donors during the collection period. Blood repertoires from healthy donors were used as a training cohort for calibrating time-dependent variance in a beta-binomial model of differential abundance of T-cell clones. The training cohort was composed of around ten healthy donors, 3 female and 7 male. Donor ages ranged from about 29 to 70 years, with an average of 43 years. Whole blood, obtained from a commercial supplier, was collected from each healthy donor at three time points spaced approximately 13 days apart. Genomic DNA was extracted from unsorted whole blood for immunosequencing.

On this clone: The antigen it binds to is not known. No quality values exist for individual bases; no much larger clone is one base distant.

Sequencing was performed on blood. The chain is assembled from TRBV6-5 and TRBJ1-6, and possibly TRBD1, on 6 matching bases. The receptor's source is a person between 18 and 75 years old in good health. CDR3 loop: CASSYLQDRLLHF. The sequenced DNA is TGTGCCAGCAGTTACCTCCAGGACAGATTGCTCCACTTT.